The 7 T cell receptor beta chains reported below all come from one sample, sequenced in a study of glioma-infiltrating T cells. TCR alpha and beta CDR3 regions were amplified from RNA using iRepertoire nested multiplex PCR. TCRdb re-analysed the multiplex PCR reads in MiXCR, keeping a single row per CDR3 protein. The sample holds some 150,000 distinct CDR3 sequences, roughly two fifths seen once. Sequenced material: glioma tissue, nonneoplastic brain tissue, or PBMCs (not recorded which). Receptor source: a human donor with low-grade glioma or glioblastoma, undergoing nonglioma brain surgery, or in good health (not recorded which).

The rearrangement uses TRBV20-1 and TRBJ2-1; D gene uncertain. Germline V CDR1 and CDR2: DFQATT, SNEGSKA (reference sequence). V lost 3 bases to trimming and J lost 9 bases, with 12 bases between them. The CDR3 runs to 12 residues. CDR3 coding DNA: TGCAGTGCTAGGGCCAGGCGGAGTGAGCAGTTCTTC. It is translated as CSARARRSEQFF.

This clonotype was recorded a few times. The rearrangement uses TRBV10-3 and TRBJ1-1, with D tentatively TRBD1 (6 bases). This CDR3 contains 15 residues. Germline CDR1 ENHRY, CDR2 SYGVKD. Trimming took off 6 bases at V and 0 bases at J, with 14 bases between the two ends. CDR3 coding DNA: TGTGCCATCAGGGTGACAGGCTCCATGAACACTGAAGCTTTCTTT. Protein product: CAIRVTGSMNTEAFF.

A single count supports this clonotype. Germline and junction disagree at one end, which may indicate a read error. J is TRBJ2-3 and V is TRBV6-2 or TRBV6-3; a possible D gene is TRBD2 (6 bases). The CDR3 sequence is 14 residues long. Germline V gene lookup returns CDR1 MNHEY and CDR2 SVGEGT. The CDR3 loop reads CASTRGSSTGTQYF. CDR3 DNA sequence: TGTGCCAGCACCCGGGGGTCTAGCACAGGTACGCAGTATTTT.

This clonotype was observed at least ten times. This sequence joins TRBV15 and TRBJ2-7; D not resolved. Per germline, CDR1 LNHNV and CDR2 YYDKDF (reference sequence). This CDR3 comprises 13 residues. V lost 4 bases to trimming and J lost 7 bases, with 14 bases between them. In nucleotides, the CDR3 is TGTGCCACCAGCATTGACACGTTTCGGGAGCAGTACTTC. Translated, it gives CATSIDTFREQYF.

The CDR3 DNA reads TGTGCCAGCAGCCAAGCGGGGGGATCACAAGATACGCAGTATTTT. Amino acids: CASSQAGGSQDTQYF. The rearrangement links TRBV3-1 to TRBJ2-3; 7 bases match TRBD2. The J segment lost 5 bases and the V segment lost 1 base, leaving 6 bases of the junction unmatched. CDR1 and CDR2 from the germline V gene are LGHDT and YNNKEL (reference sequence). The CDR3 extends over 15 amino acids.

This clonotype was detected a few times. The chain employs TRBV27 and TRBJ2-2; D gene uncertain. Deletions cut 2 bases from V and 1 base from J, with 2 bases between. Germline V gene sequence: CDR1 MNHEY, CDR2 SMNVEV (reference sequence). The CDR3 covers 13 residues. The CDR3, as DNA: TGTGCCAGCAGTTTACGGAACACCGGGGAGCTGTTTTTT. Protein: CASSLRNTGELFF.

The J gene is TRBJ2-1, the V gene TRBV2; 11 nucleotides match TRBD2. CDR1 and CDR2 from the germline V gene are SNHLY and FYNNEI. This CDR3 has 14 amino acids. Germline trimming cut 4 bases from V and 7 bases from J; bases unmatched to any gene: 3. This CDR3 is CASSATSGVNEQFF. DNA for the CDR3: TGTGCCAGCAGTGCGACTAGCGGGGTTAATGAGCAGTTCTTC. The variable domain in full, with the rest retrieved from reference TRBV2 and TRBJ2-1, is EPEVTQTPSHQVTQMGQEVILRCVPISNHLYFYWYRQILGQKVEFLVSFYNNEISEKSEIFDDQFSVERPDGSNFTLKIRSTKLEDSAMYFCASSATSGVNEQFFGPGTRLTVL.